Detailed here is one TCR beta chain. These data originate in a study of blood T cell repertoires in COVID-19. Study as a whole: Specimens from acute and convalescent COVID-19 originated in the United States, Italy and Spain. Nucleic acid was either cDNA or gDNA, and it came from T cells, B-cell-depleted T cells, or PBMCs.

Germline V lookup: CDR1 SGDLS, CDR2 YYNGEE. Unmatched junction bases numbered 1, after V lost 1 base and J lost 3 bases. The CDR3 spans 14 residues. Original methodology: Cell counts per sample came from amplifying reference gene primers. Only in-frame clones appear in the TCRdb table, and some are missing; sequencing was by immunoSEQ multiplex PCR. The V and J calls and clone size are taken from that table; D and trimming were inferred from the DNA. Of approximately 87,000 clones in the sample, approximately 78% are singletons; the top ten hold roughly 15%. The clonotype originates from a woman older than 75 with acute or convalescent COVID-19. The sequenced material came from peripheral blood. This sequence joins TRBV9 and TRBJ2-7; 10 positions match TRBD1. CDR3 in DNA: TGTGCCAGCAGCGTACGGGACAGGGGCTACGAGCAGTACTTC. Translation gives CASSVRDRGYEQYF.